Shown below are 8 T cell receptor beta chains from a single sample sequenced in a study of cytomegalovirus exposure and HLA in healthy donors. 60 Vbeta and 13 Jbeta primers were used in PCR. Measured with immunoSEQ multiplex PCR; TCRdb has only the in-frame clones, and not every one. The sample comprises 120,000 or so clones, 76% of which are singletons, and 13% rests with the top ten. The sequencing sample was made of PBMCs. The source is a young man in good health and CMV-seropositive.

This chain uses TRBV29-1 with TRBJ1-1; the D gene is possibly TRBD1 (5 bases). CDR1 is SQVTM and CDR2 is ANQGSEA in the germline V gene. The CDR3 covers 13 residues. The V gene lost 7 bases and the J gene lost 3 bases, with 15 bases spanning the gap. CDR3 sequence (DNA): TGCAGCGCCCCGAGCCCGGGGGACACTGAAGCTTTCTTT. Translating it yields CSAPSPGDTEAFF.

This clone has just a few counts. DNA for the CDR3: TGTGCCAGCAGTACCCCTCGCGGGGATAGCTCCTACGAGCAGTACTTC. Its translation is CASSTPRGDSSYEQYF. The J gene is TRBJ2-7, the V gene TRBV28; possible D gene TRBD2, 6 bases. Trimming removed 5 bases at V and 0 bases at J, with 17 bases between. The germline CDR1 and CDR2 sequences are MDHEN and SYDVKM. The CDR3 sequence is 16 residues long.

The CDR3 region has the DNA TGTGCCATCAGTGAGTGGCTAGCGGGGGCCTCCTACGAGCAGTACTTC. It codes for CAISEWLAGASYEQYF. This chain connects TRBV10-3 to TRBJ2-7; TRBD2 matches at 10 bases. With 1 base clipped from V and 0 bases from J, the junction kept 3 bases outside the gene matches. Germline values: CDR1 ENHRY, CDR2 SYGVKD. The CDR3 spans 16 residues.

This chain connects TRBV4-3 to TRBJ1-2, with D perhaps matching TRBD1 (5 bases). Germline V gene data show CDR1 as LGHNA and CDR2 as YSLEER. The CDR3 consists of 15 residues. Trimming removed 4 bases from V and 1 base from J, with 13 bases in between. The chain's CDR3 is CASSPTPGGNYGYTF. The CDR3 nucleotides read TGCGCCAGCAGCCCGACGCCGGGGGGTAACTATGGCTACACCTTC.

The chain has TRBV7-9 and TRBJ2-7; the D is unclear. The ends were cut back, 5 bases at V and 2 bases at J, with 10 bases in the middle. This CDR3 is 13 amino acids long. The germline gives CDR1 SEHNR, CDR2 FQNEAQ (reference sequence). CDR3 loop: CASSPQRAYEQYF. In DNA form, the CDR3 reads TGTGCCAGCAGCCCCCAACGGGCCTACGAGCAGTACTTC. The whole variable domain, filled in from reference TRBV7-9 and TRBJ2-7, reads DTGVSQNPRHKITKRGQNVTFRCDPISEHNRLYWYRQTLGQGPEFLTYFQNEAQLEKSRLLSDRFSAERPKGSFSTLEIQRTEQGDSAMYLCASSPQRAYEQYFGPGTRLTVT.

For this clone: One end of the junction is discordant with germline, which a read error may explain. The chain couples TRBV7-9 to TRBJ2-7; D perhaps matches TRBD1 (6 bases). Per the germline V gene, CDR1 is SEHNR and CDR2 is FQNEAQ (reference sequence). The CDR3 has 16 amino acids. CDR3 in amino acids: CSSSWGQHHRYYEQYF. The DNA for the CDR3 is TGTTCCAGCAGCTGGGGGCAACACCATCGCTACTACGAGCAGTACTTC.

This chain connects TRBV5-1 to TRBJ2-1; TRBD1 matches at 10 bases. J lost 5 bases, V lost 2 bases, and 4 bases had no gene match. Germline loops: CDR1 SGHRS, CDR2 YFSETQ. The length of the CDR3 is 15 residues. CDR3: CASSLGTGAHNEQFF. The CDR3 coding sequence is TGCGCCAGCAGCTTAGGGACAGGGGCCCACAATGAGCAGTTCTTC.

As DNA, the CDR3 is TGTGCCAGCAGCGCGCACAATGAGCAGTTCTTC. It is translated as CASSAHNEQFF. The chain recombines TRBV7-9 with TRBJ2-1; D unclear. Trimming took 5 bases from V and 5 from J, leaving 4 bases between them. Germline values: CDR1 SEHNR, CDR2 FQNEAQ (reference sequence). This CDR3 comprises 11 residues.